These 28 T cell receptor beta chains were sequenced from one sample in a study of blood T cell dynamics during melanoma immunotherapy. The time point was: pre-treatment baseline. Produced via immunoSEQ multiplex PCR; TCRdb's table is partial and in-frame only. This sample has thousands of clones, with about 90% found just once. This sample comprised effector memory CD8+ T cells from blood, obtained from a patient treated with checkpoint blockade. The receptors derive from a human donor with melanoma.

This chain uses TRBV19 with TRBJ2-5; weak D call: TRBD2 (6 bases). CDR3 length equals 16 residues. The ends were cut back, 2 bases at V and 2 bases at J, with 15 bases in the middle. The germline V gene has CDR1 LNHDA and CDR2 SQIVND (reference sequence). CDR3 sequence: CASSITVGGSQETQYF. The CDR3 DNA sequence: TGTGCCAGTAGTATAACAGTGGGGGGATCTCAAGAGACCCAGTACTTC.

This chain connects TRBV23-1 to TRBJ1-5; a weak D match, TRBD1 (6 bases). TRBV23-1 is classed as an ORF, of uncertain function. The CDR3 totals 16 residues. The V end lost 1 base, the J end lost 0 bases, and 10 bases lay between the germline ends. The CDR3 region is CASSQWARGSNQPQHF. The CDR3 bases are TGCGCCAGCAGTCAATGGGCCAGGGGTAGCAATCAGCCCCAGCATTTT.

The chain employs TRBV19 and TRBJ1-5; D gene ambiguous. V gave up 5 bases and J gave up 5 bases, with 10 bases separating them. The CDR3 totals 13 residues. CDR1 and CDR2 from the germline V gene are LNHDA and SQIVND (reference sequence). As DNA, the CDR3 is TGTGCCAGTAGTCTCGGACTTTATCAGCCCCAGCATTTT. Translation gives CASSLGLYQPQHF. Complete variable domain (other parts from reference TRBV19 and TRBJ1-5): DGGITQSPKYLFRKEGQNVTLSCEQNLNHDAMYWYRQDPGQGLRLIYYSQIVNDFQKGDIAEGYSVSREKKESFPLTVTSAQKNPTAFYLCASSLGLYQPQHFGDGTRLSIL.

In DNA, the CDR3 is TGCGCCAGCAGCCAAGATCTGGACGGGGAGCTGTTTTTT. Protein product: CASSQDLDGELFF. J is TRBJ2-2 and V is TRBV4-3; D uncertain. The V gene's germline CDR1 is LGHNA and CDR2 YSLEER. This CDR3 region has 13 residues. V was pared by 0 bases and J by 7 bases, with 6 bases between.

J is TRBJ2-5 and V is TRBV18, with D perhaps matching TRBD2 (6 bases). The DNA matches TRBJ2-7 better at its end, which makes the J call doubtful. Germline V gene lookup returns CDR1 KGHSH and CDR2 LQKENI. CDR3 length: 14 amino acids. The CDR3 DNA reads TGTGCCAGCTCACAACCGGGACTTTGGGACGAGCAGTACTTC. Its protein product is CASSQPGLWDEQYF.

The chain has TRBV19 and TRBJ2-1; D might be TRBD1 (5 bases). The CDR3 has 12 amino acids. Germline CDR1 is LNHDA and CDR2 is SQIVND (reference sequence). The V end was cut by 3 bases, the J end by 7 bases, with 7 bases between. CDR3 sequence reads: CASSMSGNEQFF. Here the CDR3 DNA reads TGTGCCAGTAGTATGTCAGGGAATGAGCAGTTCTTC.

The chain uses TRBV6-1 and TRBJ2-7; 11 bases match TRBD2. V was clipped by 5 bases and J by 6 bases; unmatched bases: 6. CDR1 and CDR2 (germline): MNHNS, SASEGT. CDR3 size: 14 residues. CDR3 sequence (DNA): TGTGCCAGCAGTCAGCGACTAGCGGGACGCGAGCAGTACTTC. Protein: CASSQRLAGREQYF.

CDR3 sequence reads: CASSLSQGVHEQYF. In DNA, the CDR3 is TGTGCCAGCAGTTTATCTCAGGGAGTGCACGAGCAGTACTTC. The gene calls are TRBV27 and TRBJ2-7; tentatively, D is TRBD1 or TRBD2 (5 bases each). Trimming left V 0 bases short and J 5 bases short, with 11 bases between. CDR1 and CDR2 from the germline V gene are MNHEY and SMNVEV (reference sequence). The length of the CDR3 is 14 residues.

CDR3 bases: TGCGCCAGCAGCTTGGCCGGCAGGCAAAACGAGCAGTACTTC. Translated: CASSLAGRQNEQYF. The V call is TRBV4-3, the J call TRBJ2-7; D unresolved. Germline V CDR1 and CDR2: LGHNA, YSLEER. This CDR3 has 14 residues. The V end lost 5 bases, the J end lost 5 bases, and 16 bases lay between the germline ends.

This clone was seen once. This chain links TRBV6-1 with TRBJ2-7, with D unresolved. The CDR3 is 11 amino acids. V lost 7 bases, J lost 7 bases, and 11 bases lay in between. CDR1 and CDR2 from the germline V gene are MNHNS and SASEGT. CDR3 sequence: CASTHSREQYF. CDR3 DNA sequence: TGTGCCAGCACCCACAGCCGGGAGCAGTACTTC.

This clone was counted a few times. The chain carries TRBV29-1 and TRBJ2-7, with D possibly being TRBD1 or TRBD2 (6 bases each). Trimming removed 4 bases at V and 6 bases at J, with 19 bases between. Germline V lookup: CDR1 SQVTM, CDR2 ANQGSEA. This CDR3 region has 14 residues. CDR3 DNA: TGCAGCGTTGGGGGGGCCTCGGGGCCACCCGAGCAGTACTTC. Translating gives CSVGGASGPPEQYF.

This chain connects TRBV11-2 to TRBJ2-1; 7 bases fit TRBD2. Per the germline V gene, CDR1 is SGHAT and CDR2 is FQNNGV. The CDR3 length is 14 residues. Trimming took 2 bases from V and 3 from J; bases not matched to a gene: 1. The CDR3: CASSLLADYNEQFF. CDR3 sequence (DNA): TGTGCCAGCAGCTTACTAGCGGACTACAATGAGCAGTTCTTC.

This chain connects TRBV7-9 to TRBJ1-2; 8 bases are shared with TRBD1. Germline-derived CDR1 and CDR2 are SEHNR and FQNEAQ (reference sequence). This CDR3 has 18 residues. V lost 5 bases and J lost 9; bases outside the gene matches: 23. CDR3 in amino acids: CASSGDRGMTQEFPRYTF. The DNA for the CDR3 is TGTGCCAGCAGCGGAGACAGGGGAATGACCCAAGAGTTTCCGCGCTACACCTTC. Variable domain in full (rest from reference TRBV7-9 and TRBJ1-2): DTGVSQNPRHKITKRGQNVTFRCDPISEHNRLYWYRQTLGQGPEFLTYFQNEAQLEKSRLLSDRFSAERPKGSFSTLEIQRTEQGDSAMYLCASSGDRGMTQEFPRYTFGSGTRLTVV.

CDR3 protein: CATSTRQGHEQFF. CDR3 DNA sequence: TGTGCCACCAGCACGCGACAGGGACATGAGCAGTTCTTC. The rearrangement joins TRBV15 to TRBJ2-1; 7 nucleotides align to TRBD1. Germline V gene sequence: CDR1 LNHNV, CDR2 YYDKDF (reference sequence). J gave up 8 bases and V 4 bases, and 5 bases lay outside the gene matches. The CDR3 spans 13 residues.

J is TRBJ1-6 and V is TRBV6-5; the D gene is possibly TRBD1 (6 bases). This CDR3 contains 16 residues. CDR1 and CDR2 (germline): MNHEY, SVGAGI. The V and J ends lost 1 base and 5 bases respectively, with 12 bases between them. In DNA, the CDR3 is TGTGCCAGCAGTTACTTGCCTTCAGGGGATAATTCACCCCTCCACTTT. Translation: CASSYLPSGDNSPLHF.

Turning to this clone: At one boundary the junction diverges from the germline segment, which might be a read error. This chain uses TRBV5-8 with TRBJ2-1; D remains unclear. This CDR3 has 15 residues. Germline loops: CDR1 SGHTS, CDR2 YDEGEE. The CDR3 DNA reads TGCGCCAGCAGCCAAGTCGGTAACTCCTACAATGAGCAGTTCTTC. It codes for CASSQVGNSYNEQFF.

The chain combines TRBV11-2 with TRBJ2-7, with D possibly TRBD2 on 5 matching bases. The CDR3 sequence is 13 residues long. Looked up from germline, CDR1 is SGHAT and CDR2 is FQNNGV. V was shortened by 1 base and J by 3 bases, with 7 bases between the two germline ends. CDR3: CASSLGTRYEQYF. The CDR3 DNA reads as TGTGCCAGCAGCTTAGGGACTCGCTACGAGCAGTACTTC.

The rearrangement joins TRBV9 to TRBJ1-6; D may be TRBD1 (6 bases). There are 17 residues in the CDR3. V lost 0 bases and J lost 0, with 10 bases in between. Germline CDR1 and CDR2: SGDLS and YYNGEE. The chain's CDR3 is CASSVEGTSSYNSPLHF. CDR3 bases: TGTGCCAGCAGCGTAGAGGGGACAAGCTCCTATAATTCACCCCTCCACTTT.

The chain uses TRBV27 and TRBJ2-5; the match to TRBD2 covers 8 bases. There are 15 residues in the CDR3. V lost 0 bases to trimming and J lost 5 bases; unmatched junction nucleotides: 5. Germline values: CDR1 MNHEY, CDR2 SMNVEV (reference sequence). CDR3 nucleotides: TGTGCCAGCAGTTTATCGGCGGGAGGTTGGGAGACCCAGTACTTC. Amino acids: CASSLSAGGWETQYF.

V gene TRBV19 combines with J gene TRBJ1-1; D might be TRBD1 (5 bases). The CDR3 runs 14 residues. Per germline, CDR1 LNHDA and CDR2 SQIVND (reference sequence). The V end was cut by 4 bases, the J end by 5 bases, with 14 bases between. The CDR3 protein is CASSNGGSRTEAFF. Written as DNA, the CDR3 is TGTGCCAGTAGTAATGGGGGTTCGCGAACTGAAGCTTTCTTT.

V usage is TRBV19 and J usage is TRBJ2-2, with TRBD2 matching 9 bases. The J segment lost 8 bases and the V segment lost 5 bases, leaving 12 bases of the junction unmatched. Germline V gene sequence: CDR1 LNHDA, CDR2 SQIVND (reference sequence). The CDR3 loop spans 16 amino acids. The CDR3 sequence: CASSPEPSGKGGELFF. The CDR3 DNA is TGTGCCAGTAGTCCTGAACCTAGCGGGAAGGGGGGGGAGCTGTTTTTT. The whole variable domain, remainder taken from reference TRBV19 and TRBJ2-2, is DGGITQSPKYLFRKEGQNVTLSCEQNLNHDAMYWYRQDPGQGLRLIYYSQIVNDFQKGDIAEGYSVSREKKESFPLTVTSAQKNPTAFYLCASSPEPSGKGGELFFGEGSRLTVL.

V is TRBV10-1 and J is TRBJ2-1; 10 bases map to TRBD2. J was trimmed by 3 bases and V by 4 bases; bases with no gene match: 6. The germline V gene encodes CDR1 WNHNN and CDR2 SYGVQD (reference sequence). The CDR3 runs 16 residues. CDR3 region: CASSALAGEGYNEQFF. The CDR3, as DNA: TGCGCCAGCAGTGCCCTAGCGGGAGAGGGCTACAATGAGCAGTTCTTC.

V usage is TRBV11-2 and J usage is TRBJ2-1; D ambiguous. This CDR3 has 12 amino acids. V was cut by 4 bases and J by 4 bases, with 5 bases left in between. The germline V gene encodes CDR1 SGHAT and CDR2 FQNNGV. Here the CDR3 reads CASSYGYNEQFF. In DNA form, the CDR3 reads TGTGCCAGCAGCTACGGTTACAATGAGCAGTTCTTC.

The genes are TRBV19 and TRBJ2-7; tentatively, D is TRBD2 (5 bases). V gave up 3 bases and J gave up 2 bases, with 11 bases separating them. Germline V lookup: CDR1 LNHDA, CDR2 SQIVND (reference sequence). This CDR3 contains 14 residues. The CDR3 is CASSMRETPYEQYF. DNA for the CDR3: TGTGCCAGTAGTATGAGGGAGACTCCCTACGAGCAGTACTTC.

Only a few counts were recorded for this clone. V and J are TRBV7-3 and TRBJ1-2; D is uncertain. The CDR3 has 12 residues. Trimming removed 10 bases from V and 2 bases from J, with 11 bases in between. Germline CDR1 reads SGHTA; CDR2 reads FQGTGA. As DNA, the CDR3 is TGTGCCACCGGGCAAAACAACTATGGCTACACCTTC. Encoded protein: CATGQNNYGYTF.

This clone has just one count. This sequence joins TRBV7-9 and TRBJ1-3; maybe TRBD1 (5 bases). The germline V gene encodes CDR1 SEHNR and CDR2 FQNEAQ (reference sequence). V dropped 5 bases and J dropped 1 base, with 12 bases sitting between them. This CDR3 is built from 15 residues. The CDR3 DNA reads as TGTGCCAGCAGCCCCCTGGGGGGTTCTGGAAACACCATATATTTT. Its translation is CASSPLGGSGNTIYF.

About this clone: No DNA is shown, since the ends of the CDR3 on it are uncertain; the CDR3 is the one TCRdb lists. This sequence joins TRBV5-6 and TRBJ2-5; TRBD1 reflects the table's D call only, with no check against the DNA. Including both end residues, the CDR3 is 14 amino acids long. Germline V CDR1 and CDR2: SGHDT, YYEEEE. CDR3 in amino acids: CASSFRARDETQYF.

This clone has only a few counts. The chain combines TRBV10-3 with TRBJ1-2; possibly TRBD1 for D (6 bases). This CDR3 spans 13 amino acids. V lost 11 bases and J lost 6, with 19 bases in between. CDR1 and CDR2 (germline): ENHRY, SYGVKD. CDR3 protein: CAAGPGTSDGYTF. The CDR3 DNA reads as TGTGCCGCCGGCCCCGGGACATCCGATGGCTACACCTTC.